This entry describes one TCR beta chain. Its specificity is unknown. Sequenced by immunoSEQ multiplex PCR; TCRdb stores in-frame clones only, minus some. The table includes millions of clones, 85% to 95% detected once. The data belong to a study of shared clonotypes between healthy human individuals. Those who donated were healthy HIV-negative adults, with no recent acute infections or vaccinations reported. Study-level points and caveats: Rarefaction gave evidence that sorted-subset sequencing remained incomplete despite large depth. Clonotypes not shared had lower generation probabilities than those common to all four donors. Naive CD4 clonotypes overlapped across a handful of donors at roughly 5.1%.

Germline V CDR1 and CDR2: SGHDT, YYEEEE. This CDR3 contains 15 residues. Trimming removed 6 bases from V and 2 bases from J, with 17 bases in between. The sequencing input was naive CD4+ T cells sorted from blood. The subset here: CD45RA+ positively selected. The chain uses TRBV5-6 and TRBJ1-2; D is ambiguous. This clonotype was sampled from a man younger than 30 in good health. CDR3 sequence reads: CASTLEGLGNYGYTF. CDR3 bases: TGTGCCAGCACCCTAGAAGGGCTGGGGAACTATGGCTACACCTTC. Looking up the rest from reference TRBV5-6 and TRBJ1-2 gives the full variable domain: DAGVTQSPTHLIKTRGQQVTLRCSPKSGHDTVSWYQQALGQGPQFIFQYYEEEERQRGNFPDRFSGHQFPNYSSELNVNALLLGDSALYLCASTLEGLGNYGYTFGSGTRLTVV.